The TCR beta chain under discussion was sequenced for a study of blood T cell repertoires in COVID-19. Data came from immunoSEQ multiplex PCR; TCRdb stores just in-frame clones and leaves some out. The table has about 34,000 clones, roughly 93% seen once. Trimming took 0 bases from V and 2 from J, leaving 8 bases between them. CDR1 is GTSNPN, CDR2 SVGIG, per germline (reference sequence). This CDR3 comprises 13 residues. This receptor was obtained from a human donor in a cohort sampled during active COVID-19. The specimen sequenced was peripheral blood. The chain uses TRBV30 and TRBJ2-7; no clear D. CDR3 region: CAWSVNSAYEQYF. CDR3 sequence (DNA): TGTGCCTGGAGTGTAAACAGTGCCTACGAGCAGTACTTC.